This T cell receptor beta chain is drawn from a study of blood T cell repertoires in COVID-19. Study overall: Whether acute or convalescent, the COVID-19 samples came from the United States, Italy and Spain. T cells, B-cell-depleted T cells, or PBMCs supplied cDNA or gDNA.

Germline V gene lookup returns CDR1 MRHNA and CDR2 SNTAGT. CDR3 length: 13 amino acids. V lost 6 bases and J lost 9; bases outside the gene matches: 9. This clone was counted once. Sequencing used immunoSEQ multiplex PCR; TCRdb keeps in-frame clones, though not all of them. This repertoire shows over 200,000 clones, approximately 84% found once; its top ten account for about 1.7%. Recruits, aged roughly 18 to 90 years, lived in 20 to 30 US areas. Researchers sorted participants into cohorts using their self-reported clinical history. This clonotype was obtained from a man aged 55-75 years who had recovered from COVID-19. The chain employs TRBV6-4 and TRBJ1-1; 8 nucleotides line up with TRBD1. Material: PBMCs or T cells enriched from blood (not recorded which). CDR3 sequence reads: CASSRTGYEKAFF. The CDR3 DNA sequence: TGTGCCAGCAGCCGGACAGGGTATGAGAAAGCTTTCTTT.